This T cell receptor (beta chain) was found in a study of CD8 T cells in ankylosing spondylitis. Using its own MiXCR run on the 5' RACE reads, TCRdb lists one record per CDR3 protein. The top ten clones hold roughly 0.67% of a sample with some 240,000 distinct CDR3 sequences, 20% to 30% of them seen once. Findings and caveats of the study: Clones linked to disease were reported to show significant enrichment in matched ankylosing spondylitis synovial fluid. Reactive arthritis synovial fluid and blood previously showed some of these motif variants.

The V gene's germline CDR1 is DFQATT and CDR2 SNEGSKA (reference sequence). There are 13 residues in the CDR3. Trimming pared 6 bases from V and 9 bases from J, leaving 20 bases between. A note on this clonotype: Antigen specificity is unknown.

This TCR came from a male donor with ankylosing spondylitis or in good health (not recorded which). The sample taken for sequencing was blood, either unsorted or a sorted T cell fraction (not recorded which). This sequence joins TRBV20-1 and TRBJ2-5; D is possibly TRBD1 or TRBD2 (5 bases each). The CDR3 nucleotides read TGCAGTGCCACATCAGAGGGGCGGAGGCCCCAGTACTTC. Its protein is CSATSEGRRPQYF.